Following are 2 T cell receptor beta chains from one sample sequenced in a study of cytomegalovirus exposure and HLA in healthy donors. 13 Jbeta primers and 60 Vbeta primers were used for the PCR. TCRdb's table, derived via immunoSEQ multiplex PCR, lists solely in-frame clones and lacks some. The sample shows 180,000 or so clones, 75% to 80% of them seen only once. The source material was PBMCs. These receptors all stem from a man between 45 and 60 years old in good health and CMV-seropositive.

The chain has TRBV14 and TRBJ2-7; 7 bases fit TRBD2. CDR1 is SGHDN, CDR2 FVKESK, per germline. Losses at the gene ends were 3 bases for V and 1 base for J; bases not matched to a gene: 6. The CDR3 has 15 residues. The CDR3 bases are TGTGCCAGCAGCCATCGACGGGGGGATTCCTACGAGCAGTACTTC. Residues: CASSHRRGDSYEQYF.

In DNA form, the CDR3 reads TGTGCCAGCAGTTTACGACAGGCAGCAGGAGCTTTCTTT. It yields the protein CASSLRQAAGAFF. The chain carries TRBV28 and TRBJ1-1, with D possibly TRBD1 on 6 matching bases. V dropped 2 bases and J dropped 10 bases, with 14 bases sitting between them. Germline lookup yields CDR1 MDHEN and CDR2 SYDVKM. The CDR3 is 13 residues long.